The rows below give T cell receptor beta chains drawn from one sample of a study of long-term antiretroviral therapy in people with HIV. The method was immunoSEQ multiplex PCR; TCRdb's version includes in-frame clones alone and lacks a portion of them. In the table there are some 27,000 clones, around 82% of which are singletons. Sequences were derived from unsorted PBMCs, sampled 3 years after starting antiretroviral therapy. All receptors come from a man aged 35 to 55 with HIV. CDR3s include the opening cysteine and the closing phenylalanine or tryptophan. D genes are given only for firm matches. Size tells how often a clone was seen (once, few, many) or the class of an expanded clone, and some rows leave it out.

D gene	V gene	clone size	CDR3 length	J gene	CDR3 protein	CDR3 DNA
.	TRBV7-9	.	14	TRBJ2-1	CASSLAPGDNEQFF	TGTGCCAGCAGCTTAGCGCCTGGAGACAATGAGCAGTTCTTC
.	TRBV4-1	.	15	TRBJ1-6	CASSQDVRGNSPLHF	TGCGCCAGCAGCCAAGATGTCAGGGGCAATTCACCCCTCCACTTT
TRBD1	TRBV9	.	16	TRBJ1-1	CASSVGQGILNTEAFF	TGTGCCAGCAGCGTCGGACAGGGGATACTCAACACTGAAGCTTTCTTT
TRBD1	TRBV6-1	.	16	TRBJ1-2	CASSEAGQVPNYGYTF	TGTGCCAGCAGTGAAGCTGGACAGGTCCCTAACTATGGCTACACCTTC
.	TRBV6-5	.	14	TRBJ1-4	CASSYLGAGEKLFF	TGTGCCAGCAGTTACTTGGGGGCAGGGGAAAAACTGTTTTTT
.	TRBV11-2	.	13	TRBJ1-4	CASRRGSNEKLFF	TGTGCCAGCCGTCGGGGTAGTAATGAAAAACTGTTTTTT
.	TRBV27	.	13	TRBJ1-2	CATSLWGSGGYTF	TGTGCCACGAGTCTTTGGGGGTCGGGCGGCTACACCTTC
TRBD2	TRBV2	.	15	TRBJ2-1	CASSTMGGGYNEQFF	TGTGCCAGCAGCACAATGGGGGGGGGCTACAATGAGCAGTTCTTC
.	TRBV6-1	.	14	TRBJ1-3	CASSPRVSGNTIYF	TGTGCCAGCAGCCCCAGGGTCTCTGGAAACACCATATATTTT
.	TRBV15	.	13	TRBJ1-5	CATEIAGRGPQHF	TGTGCCACCGAGATTGCGGGGCGGGGGCCCCAGCATTTT
.	TRBV4-1	once	20	TRBJ1-1	CASSHPVKIRPSEANTEAFF	TGCGCCAGCAGCCACCCCGTAAAGATCCGACCCTCTGAGGCGAACACTGAAGCTTTCTTT
.	TRBV6-1	.	14	TRBJ1-5	CASSELSSNQPQHF	TGTGCCAGCAGTGAATTAAGTAGCAATCAGCCCCAGCATTTT
TRBD1	TRBV5-6	.	15	TRBJ2-2	CASSDDDRVEGELFF	TGTGCCAGCAGCGATGACGACAGGGTTGAAGGGGAGCTGTTTTTT
TRBD1	TRBV10-3	.	15	TRBJ1-1	CAISDPDRMNTEAFF	TGTGCCATCAGTGATCCGGACAGGATGAACACTGAAGCTTTCTTT
.	TRBV6-6	.	15	TRBJ1-5	CASSHTGYPNQPQHF	TGTGCCAGCAGCCATACCGGGTATCCCAATCAGCCCCAGCATTTT
TRBD1	TRBV5-6	.	15	TRBJ2-7	CASSLGLGQTYEQYF	TGTGCCAGCAGCTTGGGTTTGGGACAGACCTACGAGCAGTACTTC
TRBD2	TRBV5-1	.	16	TRBJ2-7	CASSLGGTSGSYEQYF	TGCGCCAGCAGCTTGGGTGGGACTAGCGGTTCCTACGAGCAGTACTTC
.	TRBV19	.	15	TRBJ2-2	CASSIDRAYTGELFF	TGTGCCAGTAGTATAGACAGGGCTTACACCGGGGAGCTGTTTTTT
.	TRBV15	.	17	TRBJ2-1	CATSIDRPLGHYNEQFF	TGTGCCACCAGCATAGACAGGCCCTTAGGACATTACAATGAGCAGTTCTTC
TRBD1	TRBV30	.	12	TRBJ1-4	CASGQGDEKLFF	TGTGCTTCGGGACAGGGAGATGAAAAACTGTTTTTT
.	TRBV5-1	.	14	TRBJ2-7	CASSLEGGIGEQYF	TGCGCCAGCAGCTTGGAAGGCGGGATAGGCGAGCAGTACTTC
TRBD2	TRBV5-1	.	15	TRBJ2-3	CASGLAGASTDTQYF	TGCGCCAGCGGGTTAGCGGGAGCTAGCACAGATACGCAGTATTTT
TRBD1	TRBV7-9	.	16	TRBJ2-1	CASSSSTGVAYNEQFF	TGTGCCAGCAGCTCCTCGACAGGGGTAGCCTACAATGAGCAGTTCTTC
TRBD1	TRBV9	.	17	TRBJ1-2	CASRPEAGGLANYGYTF	TGTGCCAGCAGGCCAGAGGCAGGGGGCTTGGCTAACTATGGCTACACCTTC
.	TRBV10-2	once	14	TRBJ2-2	CASRMGVGTGELFF	TGCGCCAGCCGGATGGGGGTAGGGACCGGGGAGCTGTTTTTT
TRBD1	TRBV19	.	13	TRBJ1-4	CAAWGGGDEKLFF	TGTGCCGCATGGGGAGGGGGCGATGAAAAACTGTTTTTT
TRBD1	TRBV6-5	.	16	TRBJ1-1	CASSYQAFEGATEAFF	TGTGCCAGCAGTTACCAGGCTTTTGAGGGGGCCACTGAAGCTTTCTTT
.	TRBV27	.	16	TRBJ2-7	CASSLSKGTLDYEQYF	TGTGCCAGCAGTTTATCTAAGGGGACTCTAGACTACGAGCAGTACTTC
.	TRBV6-1	.	16	TRBJ2-7	CASSDNPGSATYEQYF	TGTGCCAGCAGTGACAACCCCGGGTCAGCCACCTACGAGCAGTACTTC
TRBD2	TRBV4-1	.	19	TRBJ2-5	CASSQDMAGLAGGQETQYF	TGCGCCAGCAGCCAAGATATGGCAGGGCTAGCGGGAGGGCAAGAGACCCAGTACTTC
.	TRBV11-2	.	15	TRBJ1-2	CASSFTTGHPGGYTF	TGTGCCAGCAGCTTTACAACCGGACATCCCGGGGGCTACACCTTC
TRBD1	TRBV2	.	15	TRBJ2-7	CASVHSGTGTYEQYF	TGTGCCAGCGTCCATTCCGGGACAGGTACCTACGAGCAGTACTTC
.	TRBV11-2	.	15	TRBJ2-3	CASSLVGGYRDTQYF	TGTGCCAGCAGCTTAGTAGGGGGATACCGAGATACGCAGTATTTT
.	TRBV30	.	10	TRBJ2-5	CAWSPPTQYF	TGTGCCTGGAGTCCCCCGACCCAGTACTTC
.	TRBV13	.	13	TRBJ1-1	CASSLNRNTEAFF	TGTGCCAGCAGCTTAAACAGGAACACTGAAGCTTTCTTT
.	TRBV5-1	.	13	TRBJ1-4	CASGTGANEKLFF	TGCGCCAGCGGCACTGGGGCTAATGAAAAACTGTTTTTT
.	TRBV6-5	.	11	TRBJ2-7	CASSSQYEQYF	TGTGCCAGCAGCTCACAGTACGAGCAGTACTTC
TRBD2	TRBV15	.	17	TRBJ2-7	CATSRDYAPSGTYEQYF	TGTGCCACCAGCAGAGATTATGCGCCTAGCGGTACCTACGAGCAGTACTTC
.	TRBV7-6	.	15	TRBJ2-3	CASRRTGISTDTQYF	TGTGCCAGCAGAAGAACAGGGATTAGCACAGATACGCAGTATTTT